These 27 T cell receptor beta chains were all obtained from the same sample, sequenced in a study of response to subunit inactivated influenza vaccine. MiXCR, applied by TCRdb to the RT-PCR reads, yields one record per CDR3 protein. The sample holds more than 200,000 distinct CDR3 sequences, roughly an eighth seen once. The material sequenced was non-naive T cells sorted from PBMCs, taken approximately 15 days before vaccination. These receptor sequences come from a man between 50 and 59 years old who received an inactivated influenza vaccine.

The chain has TRBV9 and TRBJ2-1; perhaps D is TRBD1 or TRBD2 (5 bases each). Per the germline V gene, CDR1 is SGDLS and CDR2 is YYNGEE. Between the trimmed V and J ends, which lost 0 bases and 0 bases, there was a span of 16 bases. This CDR3 has 18 residues. The CDR3 reads CASSVGAKTGGSYNEQFF. CDR3 bases: TGTGCCAGCAGCGTAGGGGCTAAAACTGGGGGCTCCTACAATGAGCAGTTCTTC.

The V gene is TRBV12-3 or TRBV12-4, the J gene TRBJ2-7; D is perhaps TRBD1 (6 bases). The CDR3 spans 12 residues. V was clipped by 5 bases and J by 7 bases, with 12 bases between them. The CDR3 nucleotides are TGTGCCAGCAGTCCCGACAGGAGGGAGCAGTACTTC. Amino acid sequence: CASSPDRREQYF.

This clonotype has only a few counts. The gene calls are TRBV28 and TRBJ1-2; possible D gene TRBD1, 5 bases. V was trimmed by 7 bases and J by 8 bases, leaving 17 bases between them. The CDR3 is 13 residues long. Germline V gene lookup returns CDR1 MDHEN and CDR2 SYDVKM. CDR3 in amino acids: CASMEQGRLGYTF. The CDR3 DNA follows: TGTGCCAGCATGGAGCAGGGAAGATTGGGCTACACCTTC.

V is TRBV20-1 and J is TRBJ2-7, with TRBD1 matching over 9 bases. The CDR3 covers 12 residues. From germline, CDR1 is DFQATT and CDR2 SNEGSKA (reference sequence). The CDR3 loop is CGTGQGSYEQYF. Written as DNA, the CDR3 is TGCGGTACGGGACAGGGTTCCTACGAGCAGTACTTC.

V usage is TRBV4-1 and J usage is TRBJ2-1; the D gene is possibly TRBD2 (5 bases). Between the trimmed V and J ends, which lost 0 bases and 4 bases, there was a span of 16 bases. This CDR3 comprises 17 residues. The V gene's germline CDR1 is MGHRA and CDR2 YSYEKL. CDR3 residues: CASSQDRDSPGYNEQFF. The CDR3 coding sequence is TGCGCCAGCAGCCAAGATCGGGATAGCCCAGGATACAATGAGCAGTTCTTC.

In its sample, this clonotype was seen many times. This chain connects TRBV7-2 to TRBJ2-3; the D gene is possibly TRBD2 (7 bases). Trimming took off 7 bases at V and 3 bases at J, with 14 bases between the two ends. CDR3 length: 14 residues. Germline V lookup: CDR1 SGHTA, CDR2 FQGNSA. The CDR3 reads CASNQGGGTDTQYF. As DNA, the CDR3 is TGTGCCAGCAACCAGGGAGGGGGAACAGATACGCAGTATTTT.

The chain couples TRBV10-2 to TRBJ1-1; 7 bases line up with TRBD1. V was pared by 6 bases and J by 11 bases, with 6 bases of the junction left unmatched. This CDR3 is built from 11 residues. Germline lookup yields CDR1 WSHSY and CDR2 SAAADI. Here the CDR3 reads CASSRTGDAFF. CDR3 in DNA: TGCGCCAGCAGCCGGACAGGAGACGCTTTCTTT.

This clonotype appeared many times. The chain couples TRBV20-1 to TRBJ2-1; TRBD1 matches 7 bases. This CDR3 spans 15 amino acids. Germline CDR1 is DFQATT and CDR2 is SNEGSKA (reference sequence). V was clipped by 0 bases and J by 4 bases; unmatched bases: 6. The CDR3 loop reads CSARDVGQDYNEQFF. The DNA for the CDR3 is TGCAGTGCTAGAGATGTCGGACAGGATTACAATGAGCAGTTCTTC.

The J gene is TRBJ1-2, the V gene TRBV15; D not certain. Trimming removed 0 bases from V and 4 bases from J, with 12 bases in between. The CDR3 is made up of 15 amino acids. The V gene's germline CDR1 is LNHNV and CDR2 YYDKDF (reference sequence). DNA for the CDR3: TGTGCCACCAGCAGAGATTGGGAGTACGGCTATGGCTACACCTTC. Amino acid sequence: CATSRDWEYGYGYTF.

This chain links TRBV28 with TRBJ2-1, with a tentative D call TRBD2 (5 bases). The CDR3 contains 13 residues. V lost 6 bases and J lost 3, with 9 bases in between. CDR1 and CDR2 (germline): MDHEN, SYDVKM. The CDR3: CASREADYNEQFF. CDR3 nucleotides: TGTGCCAGCAGAGAAGCGGACTACAATGAGCAGTTCTTC.

V is TRBV28 and J is TRBJ2-2; weak D call: TRBD1 (6 bases). In germline, CDR1 is MDHEN, CDR2 SYDVKM. The V end was cut by 8 bases, the J end by 4 bases, with 11 bases between. This CDR3 is 13 amino acids long. The CDR3 coding sequence is TGTGCCAGCCTAACCAGGGGCACCGGGGAGCTGTTTTTT. Encoded protein: CASLTRGTGELFF.

This clonotype has only a few counts. The V and J genes are TRBV19 and TRBJ2-1; 7 nucleotides match TRBD1. Trimming at V came to 7 bases and at J to 7 bases, leaving 10 bases not matched to a gene. The CDR3 sequence is 14 residues long. Germline CDR1 reads LNHDA; CDR2 reads SQIVND (reference sequence). CDR3 DNA sequence: TGTGCCAGTAACTTGGACAGGTCGAATAATGAGCAGTTCTTC. Amino acids: CASNLDRSNNEQFF.

This clonotype was observed a handful of times. The chain is built from TRBV4-3 and TRBJ2-3; D possibly corresponds to TRBD2 (5 bases). Trimming removed 3 bases at V and 5 bases at J, with 9 bases between. The length of the CDR3 is 13 residues. Germline V lookup: CDR1 LGHNA, CDR2 YSLEER. The CDR3 sequence is CASSHQRGDTQYF. The CDR3 bases are TGCGCCAGCAGCCACCAACGGGGAGATACGCAGTATTTT.

The chain employs TRBV12-3 or TRBV12-4 and TRBJ2-5; D is unclear. The CDR3 has 12 residues. Trimming pared 3 bases from V and 5 bases from J, leaving 7 bases between. CDR3 sequence (DNA): TGTGCCAGCAGTTTTGGTTCGGAGACCCAGTACTTC. Translation gives CASSFGSETQYF.

This clonotype came up a few times. V gene TRBV14 combines with J gene TRBJ2-1; D unresolved. CDR1 is SGHDN, CDR2 FVKESK, per germline. The ends were cut back, 0 bases at V and 0 bases at J, with 9 bases in the middle. The CDR3 runs 16 residues. CDR3 protein: CASSQDYRSSYNEQFF. CDR3 DNA: TGTGCCAGCAGCCAAGATTACCGGAGCTCCTACAATGAGCAGTTCTTC.

This clonotype was counted only a few times. The gene calls are TRBV7-2 and TRBJ2-1; TRBD2 agrees at 12 bases. Germline V gives CDR1 SGHTA, CDR2 FQGNSA. J gave up 7 bases and V 4 bases, and 5 bases lay outside the gene matches. The CDR3 has 15 residues. CDR3 coding DNA: TGTGCCAGCAGCTCTAGCGGGGGGGCGGGGAATGAGCAGTTCTTC. Translated: CASSSSGGAGNEQFF.

This clonotype was observed many times. CDR3 sequence (DNA): TGTGCCAGCAGTCCCGCCCGGCGCTACGAGCAGTACTTC. This codes for CASSPARRYEQYF. This chain joins TRBV12-3 or TRBV12-4 and TRBJ2-7; D not certain. Trimming took 5 bases from V and 3 from J, leaving 11 bases between them. The CDR3 covers 13 residues.

This clonotype came up many times. The chain is built from TRBV4-2 and TRBJ1-6; 9 bases match TRBD1. After removal of 2 bases from V and 11 bases from J, the junction contained 10 bases not matched to a gene. CDR3 length: 16 amino acids. Germline V gives CDR1 LGHNA, CDR2 YNFKEQ. CDR3 coding DNA: TGTGCCAGCAGCCAACCGGGGACAGGGCTCGGGGCACCCCTCCACTTT. Its translation is CASSQPGTGLGAPLHF.

The V gene is TRBV7-2, the J gene TRBJ1-3; D remains unclear. The germline V and J ends were trimmed by 4 bases and 2 bases, with 9 bases remaining between them. The length of the CDR3 is 14 residues. Germline assignment: CDR1 SGHTA and CDR2 FQGNSA. CDR3 amino acids: CASSWGLAGNTIYF. The CDR3 bases are TGTGCCAGCAGCTGGGGATTGGCTGGAAACACCATATATTTT.

The CDR3 DNA sequence: TGTGCCAGCACCCTGACAAGGACCCTTACGCAGGAGCTGTTTTTT. Protein: CASTLTRTLTQELFF. This chain uses TRBV28 with TRBJ2-2; D ambiguous. This CDR3 contains 15 residues. The germline CDR1 and CDR2 sequences are MDHEN and SYDVKM. The V gene lost 7 bases and the J gene lost 10 bases, with 22 bases spanning the gap.

This clonotype was found a few times. The V and J genes are TRBV19 and TRBJ2-3; D gene uncertain. The CDR3 covers 13 residues. The V end lost 6 bases, the J end lost 1 base, and 8 bases lay between the germline ends. Germline values: CDR1 LNHDA, CDR2 SQIVND (reference sequence). The CDR3 region is CASRPVGTDTQYF. Here the CDR3 DNA reads TGTGCCAGTAGACCGGTGGGCACAGATACGCAGTATTTT.

There are many counts of this clonotype. J is TRBJ2-3 and V is TRBV5-1; a weak D match, TRBD1 (6 bases). Trimming pared 4 bases from V and 4 bases from J, leaving 13 bases between. The CDR3 loop spans 14 amino acids. Germline CDR1 and CDR2: SGHRS and YFSETQ. The CDR3 DNA sequence: TGCGCCAGCAGCCCACAGGGTTCCTCAGATACGCAGTATTTT. Translated, it gives CASSPQGSSDTQYF. Looking up the rest from reference TRBV5-1 and TRBJ2-3 gives the full variable domain: KAGVTQTPRYLIKTRGQQVTLSCSPISGHRSVSWYQQTPGQGLQFLFEYFSETQRNKGNFPGRFSGRQFSNSRSEMNVSTLELGDSALYLCASSPQGSSDTQYFGPGTRLTVL.

J is TRBJ1-2 and V is TRBV12-3 or TRBV12-4; D is unresolved. This CDR3 contains 12 residues. The V gene lost 3 bases and the J gene lost 5 bases, with 7 bases spanning the gap. CDR3 protein: CASSFNGYGYTF. CDR3 DNA sequence: TGTGCCAGCAGTTTCAATGGTTATGGCTACACCTTC.

This clonotype was seen a handful of times. The chain employs TRBV11-3 and TRBJ2-1; TRBD2 aligns across 8 bases. There are 16 residues in the CDR3. Germline V lookup: CDR1 SGHNT, CDR2 YENEEA. Germline trimming cut 2 bases from V and 7 bases from J; bases unmatched to any gene: 10. The CDR3 nucleotides are TGTGCCAGCAGCTTACACCCGGGGGCGGGGGGTAATGAGCAGTTCTTC. Translated: CASSLHPGAGGNEQFF.

This rearrangement joins TRBV20-1 to TRBJ1-6; D is perhaps TRBD1 (6 bases). The CDR3 runs 16 residues. Germline V lookup: CDR1 DFQATT, CDR2 SNEGSKA (reference sequence). Trimming took off 6 bases at V and 0 bases at J, with 15 bases between the two ends. CDR3 in amino acids: CSAEPGTSSYNSPLHF. In DNA form, the CDR3 reads TGCAGTGCGGAGCCGGGGACAAGCTCCTATAATTCACCCCTCCACTTT.

Many counts were recorded for this clonotype. J is TRBJ2-2 and V is TRBV29-1, with 9 positions matching TRBD1. There are 13 residues in the CDR3. V dropped 8 bases and J dropped 5; count of bases not matched to a gene: 6. The germline CDR1 and CDR2 sequences are SQVTM and ANQGSEA. CDR3 nucleotide sequence: TGCAGCTCGTGGACAGGGGAGACCGGGGAGCTGTTTTTT. Translation: CSSWTGETGELFF.

This clonotype was detected ten times or more. The V gene is TRBV29-1, the J gene TRBJ2-1; D might be TRBD2 (6 bases). This CDR3 has 12 amino acids. Germline V CDR1 and CDR2: SQVTM, ANQGSEA. CDR3 loop: CGGSSSYNEQFF. In DNA form, the CDR3 reads TGCGGGGGGTCCAGCTCCTACAATGAGCAGTTCTTC.